The rows below give T cell receptor beta chains drawn from one sample of a study of CD8 T cells in ankylosing spondylitis. MiXCR, run by TCRdb on the 5' RACE reads, gives a single entry per CDR3 protein. The data contain 100,000 to 150,000 distinct CDR3 sequences, roughly 9% of them singletons. The sequencing input was blood, either unsorted or a sorted T cell fraction (not recorded which). The receptors here all came from a male donor with ankylosing spondylitis or in good health (not recorded which). The CDR3 runs from the conserved cysteine through the conserved F or W. A D gene is named only where the DNA matches it firmly. Clone size, where shown, is once, few, many, or a class for clones that have expanded.

V gene	clone size	J gene	D gene	CDR3 DNA	CDR3 protein
TRBV29-1	few	TRBJ2-5	TRBD2	TGCAGCGCCCCACTAGCGGGACAAGAGACCCAGTACTTC	CSAPLAGQETQYF
TRBV5-6	medium-sized	TRBJ2-5	-	TGTGCCAGCAGCTTGGAAACCGGAGGGGAGACCCAGTACTTC	CASSLETGGETQYF
TRBV10-3	many	TRBJ1-2	-	TGTGCCATCAGTGAGGGATCAGAGTCCTATGGCTACACCTTC	CAISEGSESYGYTF
TRBV3-1	many	TRBJ2-5	-	TGTGCCAGCAGCAAAGCAGGGTTGAAGCAAGAGACCCAGTACTTC	CASSKAGLKQETQYF
TRBV29-1	many	TRBJ2-1	TRBD2	TGCAGCGCCGTCGGGGGGTTGACGGCCAATGAGCAGTTCTTC	CSAVGGLTANEQFF
TRBV12-3/TRBV12-4	-	TRBJ2-5	-	TGTGCCAGCAGTTTAGGGCCTGGGGGAACGTTCGAGACCCAGTACTTC	CASSLGPGGTFETQYF
TRBV20-1	many	TRBJ2-7	-	TGCAGTGCTAGGGGAGAGGGACTGGGGAGCTCCTACGAGCAGTACTTC	CSARGEGLGSSYEQYF
TRBV19	many	TRBJ2-1	-	TGTGCCAGTACTGTGACCTTGGGGAACCACAATGAGCAGTTCTTC	CASTVTLGNHNEQFF
TRBV27	-	TRBJ1-5	-	TGTGCCAGCAGTTTCCAGGGCGGGTATAGCAATCAGCCCCAGCATTTT	CASSFQGGYSNQPQHF
TRBV5-6	many	TRBJ2-1	-	TGTGCCAGCGGCGCAACTGCCCGAGGGTGGGGCAGGGGCTCCTACAATGAGCAGTTCTTC	CASGATARGWGRGSYNEQFF
TRBV20-1	many	TRBJ2-7	TRBD2	TGCAGTGCCACTAAACCGGGACTAGCGGGAGCGGGCGAGCAGTACTTC	CSATKPGLAGAGEQYF
TRBV29-1	few	TRBJ1-5	-	TGCAGCGTCCAGCGGGATAGCAATCAGCCCCAGCATTTT	CSVQRDSNQPQHF
TRBV20-1	-	TRBJ1-1	-	TGCAGTGCTAGAGCAACGGGACTGATGAACACTGAAGCTTTCTTT	CSARATGLMNTEAFF
TRBV18	-	TRBJ1-4	-	TGTGCCAGCTCAGGAAGACCACGACGAAGGATCAGGGCGGGTGAAAAACTGTTTTTT	CASSGRPRRRIRAGEKLFF
TRBV27	many	TRBJ2-3	-	-	CASSFAGGSGTSGSIKEYF
TRBV28	many	TRBJ2-7	TRBD2	TGTGCCAGCAGCACCGGGACTAGACATCACGAGCAGTACTTC	CASSTGTRHHEQYF
TRBV29-1	many	TRBJ2-1	TRBD1	TGCAGCGTTGAAGATTTTGGACAGGGCTACAATGAGCAGTTCTTC	CSVEDFGQGYNEQFF
TRBV7-2	many	TRBJ2-1	-	TGTGCCAGCAGCCGAGCGAGAAACTCCTACAATGAGCAGTTCTTC	CASSRARNSYNEQFF
TRBV7-2	-	TRBJ2-7	TRBD2	TGTGCCAGCAGCCTGCGGGAGGGTAACGAGCAGTACTTC	CASSLREGNEQYF
TRBV5-1	many	TRBJ2-7	TRBD2	TGCGCCAGCAGCAGTGAAGGACTAGCGATCACCTACGAGCAGTACTTC	CASSSEGLAITYEQYF
TRBV29-1	many	TRBJ2-5	TRBD2	TGCAGCGTTTTACTAGCGGGAGAAGGGACCCAGTACTTC	CSVLLAGEGTQYF
TRBV5-1	many	TRBJ2-1	-	TGCGCCAGCAGCATAGGACAGTCCTACAATGAGCAGTTCTTC	CASSIGQSYNEQFF